These 11 T cell receptor beta chains were sequenced from one sample in a study of blood T cell repertoires in COVID-19. Only in-frame clones appear in the TCRdb table, and some are missing; sequencing was by immunoSEQ multiplex PCR. This table holds some 58,000 clones, approximately 78% found once. Sequencing was done on a sample of peripheral blood. The receptors shown here come from a man aged 60 to 75 with COVID-19, enrolled during active disease.

The V and J genes are TRBV27 and TRBJ2-3; 12 bases align to TRBD2. V gave up 5 bases and J gave up 3 bases; unmatched junction bases: 6. Germline loops: CDR1 MNHEY, CDR2 SMNVEV (reference sequence). The CDR3 sequence is 16 residues long. The DNA of the CDR3 is TGTGCCAGCAGTCAGACTAGCGGGAGAACTACAGATACGCAGTATTTT. Amino acids: CASSQTSGRTTDTQYF.

The chain is built from TRBV4-1 and TRBJ2-3; a weak D match, TRBD1 (7 bases). Germline values: CDR1 MGHRA, CDR2 YSYEKL. The V end was cut by 0 bases, the J end by 6 bases, with 25 bases between. There are 19 residues in the CDR3. The CDR3 protein is CASSQDGSGRQGPRDTQYF. Here the CDR3 DNA reads TGCGCCAGCAGCCAAGACGGGAGCGGGCGACAGGGCCCCAGGGATACGCAGTATTTT.

CDR3 region: CASSSRGYEQYF. Written as DNA, the CDR3 is TGTGCCAGCAGTTCCAGGGGTTACGAGCAGTACTTC. This rearrangement joins TRBV6-5 to TRBJ2-7, with D perhaps TRBD1 (6 bases). V lost 4 bases, J lost 4 bases, and 8 bases lay in between. Per the germline V gene, CDR1 is MNHEY and CDR2 is SVGAGI. CDR3 length: 12 residues.

The chain links TRBV6-5 to TRBJ1-1; no reliable D call. V was pared by 4 bases and J by 2 bases, with 11 bases between. The CDR3 has 14 amino acids. Germline CDR1 reads MNHEY; CDR2 reads SVGAGI. The CDR3 protein is CASSSPTENTEAFF. CDR3 DNA: TGTGCCAGCAGTTCCCCTACAGAAAACACTGAAGCTTTCTTT.

The chain is built from TRBV5-8 and TRBJ2-1, with TRBD1 matching 9 bases. V trimming: 2 bases; J trimming: 4 bases; junction bases outside the gene matches: 4. The CDR3 length is 15 residues. The germline gives CDR1 SGHTS, CDR2 YDEGEE. The CDR3 is CASSLRQGVYNEQFF. CDR3 DNA: TGTGCCAGCAGCTTACGACAGGGGGTTTACAATGAGCAGTTCTTC.

This clone was seen only once. The V and J genes are TRBV9 and TRBJ1-6; 8 bases line up with TRBD1. This CDR3 is 17 amino acids long. CDR1 SGDLS and CDR2 YYNGEE come from the germline V gene. Germline trimming cut 0 bases from V and 9 bases from J; bases unmatched to any gene: 11. The CDR3 region has the DNA TGTGCCAGCAGCGTAGGATGGAACAGGGGGTATGCTTCACCCCTCCACTTT. As protein: CASSVGWNRGYASPLHF.

This clone was detected once. V usage is TRBV13 and J usage is TRBJ1-4; D gene unclear. Trimming removed 3 bases from V and 1 base from J, with 12 bases in between. The CDR3 contains 16 residues. Germline V lookup: CDR1 PRHDT, CDR2 FYEKMQ (reference sequence). The CDR3: CASSFGLPGTNEKLFF. The DNA of the CDR3 is TGTGCCAGCAGCTTTGGACTCCCGGGAACTAATGAAAAACTGTTTTTT.

This chain uses TRBV20-1 with TRBJ1-3; D gene unclear. The CDR3 is made up of 14 amino acids. V lost 6 bases and J 2 bases, leaving 14 bases between the germline ends. Germline lookup yields CDR1 DFQATT and CDR2 SNEGSKA (reference sequence). The CDR3 region has the DNA TGCAGTGCCAGTCCCCACCGGGCTGGAAACACCATATATTTT. It yields the protein CSASPHRAGNTIYF.

This clone came up a few times. The chain is built from TRBV2 and TRBJ2-7; no reliable D call. The V end lost 3 bases, the J end lost 6 bases, and 6 bases lay between the germline ends. Looked up from germline, CDR1 is SNHLY and CDR2 is FYNNEI. This CDR3 spans 11 amino acids. DNA of the CDR3: TGTGCCAGCAGTGAGGCCGTCGAGCAGTACTTC. Protein sequence: CASSEAVEQYF.

The rearrangement uses TRBV5-1 and TRBJ2-1, with 9 bases lining up with TRBD2. Per the germline V gene, CDR1 is SGHRS and CDR2 is YFSETQ. V lost 6 bases, J lost 6 bases, and 10 bases stayed unmatched. The CDR3 is made up of 15 amino acids. The CDR3 nucleotides are TGCGCCAGCACCCGCGGGCGGGAGGGCCCCAATGAGCAGTTCTTC. Translation: CASTRGREGPNEQFF.

V gene TRBV11-2 combines with J gene TRBJ1-2; no clear D gene. V was cut by 5 bases and J by 1 base, with 14 bases left in between. The CDR3 has 15 residues. Germline V gene data show CDR1 as SGHAT and CDR2 as FQNNGV. CDR3 loop: CASSPSRVFNYGYTF. CDR3 bases: TGTGCCAGCAGCCCGTCAAGAGTTTTTAACTATGGCTACACCTTC.